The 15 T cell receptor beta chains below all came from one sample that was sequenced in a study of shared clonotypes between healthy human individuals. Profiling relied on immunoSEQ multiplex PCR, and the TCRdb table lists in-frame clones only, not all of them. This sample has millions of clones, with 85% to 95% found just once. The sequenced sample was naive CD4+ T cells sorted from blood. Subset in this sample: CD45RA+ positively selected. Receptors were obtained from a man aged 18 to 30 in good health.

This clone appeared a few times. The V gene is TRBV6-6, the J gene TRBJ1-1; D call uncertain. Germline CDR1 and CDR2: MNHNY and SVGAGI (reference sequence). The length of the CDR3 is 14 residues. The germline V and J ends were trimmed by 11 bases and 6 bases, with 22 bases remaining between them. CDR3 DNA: TGTGCCCACGCAGGTTCCGCTGGTGTGCCTGAAGCTTTCTTT. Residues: CAHAGSAGVPEAFF.

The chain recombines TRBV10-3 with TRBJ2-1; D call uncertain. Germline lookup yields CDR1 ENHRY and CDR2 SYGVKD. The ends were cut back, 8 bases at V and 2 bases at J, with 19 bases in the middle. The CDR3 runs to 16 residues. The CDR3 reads CAIAELRLKTYNEQFF. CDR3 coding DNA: TGTGCCATCGCCGAGTTAAGGCTGAAAACCTACAATGAGCAGTTCTTC.

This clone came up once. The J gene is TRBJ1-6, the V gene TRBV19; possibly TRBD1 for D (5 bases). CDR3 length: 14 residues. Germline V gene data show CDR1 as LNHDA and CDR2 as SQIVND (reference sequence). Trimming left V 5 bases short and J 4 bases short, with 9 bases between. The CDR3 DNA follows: TGTGCCAGTAGTCCTACAGGTTATAATTCACCCCTCCACTTT. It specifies CASSPTGYNSPLHF.

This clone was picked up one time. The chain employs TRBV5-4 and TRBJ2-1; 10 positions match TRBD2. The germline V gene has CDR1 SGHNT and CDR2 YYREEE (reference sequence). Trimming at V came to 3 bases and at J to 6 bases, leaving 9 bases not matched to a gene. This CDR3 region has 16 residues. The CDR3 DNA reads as TGTGCCAGCAGCTCGCCGAGCGGGGGGGCCGGCAATGAGCAGTTCTTC. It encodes CASSSPSGGAGNEQFF.

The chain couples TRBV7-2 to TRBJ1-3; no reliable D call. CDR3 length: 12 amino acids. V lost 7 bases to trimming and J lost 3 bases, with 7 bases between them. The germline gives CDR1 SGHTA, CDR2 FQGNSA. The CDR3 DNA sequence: TGTGCCAGCAACCGTCTTGGAAACACCATATATTTT. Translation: CASNRLGNTIYF.

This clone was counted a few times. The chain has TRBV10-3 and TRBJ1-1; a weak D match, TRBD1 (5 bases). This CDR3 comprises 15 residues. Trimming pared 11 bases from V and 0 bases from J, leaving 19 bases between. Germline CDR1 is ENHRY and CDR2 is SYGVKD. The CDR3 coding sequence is TGTGCCTCAATGGGCAGGGCGGGGATGAACACTGAAGCTTTCTTT. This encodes CASMGRAGMNTEAFF.

CDR3 sequence reads: CAIRGLAGYEQYF. CDR3 sequence (DNA): TGTGCCATCCGCGGACTAGCGGGGTACGAGCAGTACTTC. The rearrangement links TRBV10-3 to TRBJ2-7; 12 nucleotides match TRBD2. Germline V gives CDR1 ENHRY, CDR2 SYGVKD. There are 13 residues in the CDR3. The trim removed 8 bases at V and 4 bases at J, leaving 3 bases unmatched.

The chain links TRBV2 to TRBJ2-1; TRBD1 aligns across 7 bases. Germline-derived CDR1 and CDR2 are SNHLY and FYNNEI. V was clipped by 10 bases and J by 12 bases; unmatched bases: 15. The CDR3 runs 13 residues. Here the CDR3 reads CATGQALGLVQFF. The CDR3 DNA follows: TGTGCCACCGGACAGGCTTTAGGGTTGGTGCAGTTCTTC.

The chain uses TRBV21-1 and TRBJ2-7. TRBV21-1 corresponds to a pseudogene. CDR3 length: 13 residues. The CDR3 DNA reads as TGTGCCAGCCCTGACCTCAGCCCCTACGAGCAGTACTTC. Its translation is CASPDLSPYEQYF.

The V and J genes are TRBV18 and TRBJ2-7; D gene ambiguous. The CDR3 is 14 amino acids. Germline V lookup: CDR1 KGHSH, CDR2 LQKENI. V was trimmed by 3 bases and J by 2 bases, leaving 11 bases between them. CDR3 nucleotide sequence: TGTGCCAGCTCACCGATCGACGGAGCCTACGAGCAGTACTTC. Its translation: CASSPIDGAYEQYF.

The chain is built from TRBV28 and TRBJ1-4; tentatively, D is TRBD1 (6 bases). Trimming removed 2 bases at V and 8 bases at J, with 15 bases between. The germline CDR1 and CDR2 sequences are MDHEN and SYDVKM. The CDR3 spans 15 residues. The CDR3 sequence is CASSLRPDRREKLFF. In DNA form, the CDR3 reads TGTGCCAGCAGTTTACGCCCGGACAGAAGGGAAAAACTGTTTTTT.

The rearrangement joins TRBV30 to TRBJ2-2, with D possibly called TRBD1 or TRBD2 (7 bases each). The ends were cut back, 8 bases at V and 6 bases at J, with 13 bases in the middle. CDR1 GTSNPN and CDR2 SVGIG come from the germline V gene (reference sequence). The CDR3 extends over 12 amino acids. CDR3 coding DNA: TGTGCCCGCAGGGGGGGGGCCGGGGAGCTGTTTTTT. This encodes CARRGGAGELFF.

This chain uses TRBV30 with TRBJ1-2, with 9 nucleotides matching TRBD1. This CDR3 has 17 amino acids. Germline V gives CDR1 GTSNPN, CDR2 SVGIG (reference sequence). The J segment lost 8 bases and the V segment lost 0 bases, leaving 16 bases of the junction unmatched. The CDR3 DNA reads TGTGCCTGGAGTGTACTCGGGACAGGGTTCACCTCGGGAGGCTACACCTTC. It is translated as CAWSVLGTGFTSGGYTF.

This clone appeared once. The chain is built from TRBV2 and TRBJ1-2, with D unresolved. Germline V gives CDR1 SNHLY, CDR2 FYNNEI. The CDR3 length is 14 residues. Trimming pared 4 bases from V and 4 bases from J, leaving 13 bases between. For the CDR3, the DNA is TGTGCCAGCAGTGCGTCAGTGACTTTCTATGGCTACACCTTC. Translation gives CASSASVTFYGYTF.

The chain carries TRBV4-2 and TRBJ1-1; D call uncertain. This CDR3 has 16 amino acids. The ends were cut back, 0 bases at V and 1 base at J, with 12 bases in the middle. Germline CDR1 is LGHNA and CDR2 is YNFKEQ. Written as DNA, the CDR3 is TGTGCCAGCAGCCAAGACCGGCGGACTCAGAACACTGAAGCTTTCTTT. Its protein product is CASSQDRRTQNTEAFF.